One sample yielded the 19 T cell receptor beta chains listed below, sequenced in a study of siplizumab effects on memory and regulatory T cells. TCRdb keeps only in-frame clones here, not all; method: immunoSEQ multiplex PCR. The profile shows some 80,000 clones, approximately 95% of them singletons. The sample was CD8+ T cells sorted from blood. These receptors were collected from a human donor in good health.

The chain recombines TRBV28 with TRBJ1-5; no reliable D call. The J call is doubtful: the DNA matches TRBJ2-3 better. The CDR3 length is 13 residues. CDR1 is MDHEN and CDR2 is SYDVKM in the germline V gene. The CDR3 protein is CASSFLGIQPQYF. CDR3 coding DNA: TGTGCCAGCAGTTTCTTGGGGATTCAGCCCCAGTATTTT.

This rearrangement joins TRBV7-6 to TRBJ2-1, with D possibly matching TRBD2 (6 bases). There are 14 residues in the CDR3. Looked up from germline, CDR1 is SGHVS and CDR2 is FNYEAQ. The V gene lost 5 bases and the J gene lost 9 bases, with 17 bases spanning the gap. The CDR3 reads CASSPRVAGIEQFF. In DNA, the CDR3 is TGTGCCAGCAGCCCAAGGGTCGCGGGAATTGAGCAGTTCTTC.

The rearrangement joins TRBV2 to TRBJ2-5, with 7 bases aligning to TRBD1. Unmatched junction bases numbered 11, after V lost 6 bases and J lost 1 base. CDR3 length equals 16 residues. Per the germline V gene, CDR1 is SNHLY and CDR2 is FYNNEI. In DNA, the CDR3 is TGTGCCAGCAGCGAGAAGATTCCAGGGGGCCAAGAGACCCAGTACTTC. Residues: CASSEKIPGGQETQYF.

The gene calls are TRBV4-2 and TRBJ1-5; TRBD1 matches at 9 bases. The CDR3 totals 20 residues. Germline V gene lookup returns CDR1 LGHNA and CDR2 YNFKEQ. The ends lost 0 bases at V and 4 bases at J; junction bases unmatched: 16. CDR3 region: CASSQEDRGLANSGNQPQHF. The DNA for the CDR3 is TGTGCCAGCAGCCAAGAGGACAGGGGTTTAGCCAACTCCGGAAATCAGCCCCAGCATTTT.

The chain couples TRBV9 to TRBJ2-2; D might be TRBD2 (6 bases). Per germline, CDR1 SGDLS and CDR2 YYNGEE. The CDR3 runs 16 residues. V dropped 0 bases and J dropped 4 bases, with 13 bases sitting between them. The CDR3 nucleotides are TGTGCCAGCAGCGTAGGTCTCCTAGCGTCCACCGGGGAGCTGTTTTTT. Its protein is CASSVGLLASTGELFF.

The chain is built from TRBV1 and TRBJ2-7. TRBV1 is marked as a pseudogene. This CDR3 contains 13 residues. CDR3 sequence reads: CTSSQDLGYEQYF. As DNA, the CDR3 is TGCACCAGCAGCCAAGATCTGGGATACGAGCAGTACTTC.

The chain joins TRBV27 to TRBJ2-7; a weak D match, TRBD1 (6 bases). The CDR3 spans 12 residues. Trimming removed 5 bases from V and 9 bases from J, with 14 bases in between. In germline, CDR1 is MNHEY, CDR2 SMNVEV (reference sequence). CDR3 in DNA: TGTGCCAGCAGTCCTCGACAGGCCCCGCAGTACTTC. Protein product: CASSPRQAPQYF.

This sequence joins TRBV28 and TRBJ2-2; 9 nucleotides match TRBD1. The germline V gene encodes CDR1 MDHEN and CDR2 SYDVKM. V was pared by 6 bases and J by 4 bases, with 6 bases of the junction left unmatched. The CDR3 is made up of 15 amino acids. CDR3 region: CASRTGTGITGELFF. The CDR3 nucleotides are TGTGCCAGCAGGACCGGGACAGGGATCACCGGGGAGCTGTTTTTT.

This clone was detected once. The chain carries TRBV27 and TRBJ2-5; D not certain. Germline assignment: CDR1 MNHEY and CDR2 SMNVEV (reference sequence). This CDR3 is 13 amino acids long. Trimming shortened V by 6 bases and J by 6 bases, and 14 bases separated the two germline ends. CDR3 nucleotide sequence: TGTGCCAGCAGCACCGGGTGGGAAAAGACCCAGTACTTC. Amino acid sequence: CASSTGWEKTQYF.

The chain has TRBV10-3 and TRBJ1-1; D is unclear. This CDR3 comprises 14 residues. CDR1 is ENHRY, CDR2 SYGVKD, per germline. Trimming cost V 3 bases and J 1 base, with 9 bases left between them. CDR3 sequence reads: CAISDVGRNTEAFF. As DNA, the CDR3 is TGTGCCATCAGTGATGTCGGGAGGAACACTGAAGCTTTCTTT.

J is TRBJ2-7 and V is TRBV27; no clear D gene. Germline V lookup: CDR1 MNHEY, CDR2 SMNVEV (reference sequence). The CDR3 runs to 13 residues. Trimming cost V 11 bases and J 0 bases, with 14 bases left between them. The CDR3 bases are TGTGCCTTAGAAAGGGTAAGCTCCTACGAGCAGTACTTC. Translation gives CALERVSSYEQYF.

This rearrangement joins TRBV19 to TRBJ2-2; weak D call: TRBD2 (5 bases). Germline lookup yields CDR1 LNHDA and CDR2 SQIVND (reference sequence). V gave up 3 bases and J gave up 2 bases, with 7 bases separating them. This CDR3 has 14 residues. The CDR3 DNA reads TGTGCCAGTAGTATTCGGGAAAACACCGGGGAGCTGTTTTTT. Protein: CASSIRENTGELFF.

The chain carries TRBV27 and TRBJ1-1; D remains ambiguous. This CDR3 has 20 residues. CDR1 and CDR2 from the germline V gene are MNHEY and SMNVEV (reference sequence). V lost 0 bases to trimming and J lost 1 base, with 24 bases between them. CDR3 sequence reads: CASSLSPIPSRTGTNTEAFF. Here the CDR3 DNA reads TGTGCCAGCAGTTTATCGCCAATCCCCAGCCGGACTGGCACGAACACTGAAGCTTTCTTT.

V and J are TRBV21-1 and TRBJ2-2; the table names TRBD2, a call not compared with the DNA. TRBV21-1 is recorded as a pseudogene. CDR3 size: 16 residues. CDR3 in DNA: TGTGCCAGCGGGTTCTTAGGGGGGGCGAACACCGGGGAGCTGTTTTTT. It specifies CASGFLGGANTGELFF.

This chain connects TRBV2 to TRBJ2-3; D gene ambiguous. Germline CDR1 SNHLY, CDR2 FYNNEI. V lost 3 bases and J lost 2, with 21 bases in between. This CDR3 spans 18 amino acids. The CDR3 DNA sequence: TGTGCCAGCAGTGATTCCTCTCAGGATTGGCGGTACACAGATACGCAGTATTTT. It encodes CASSDSSQDWRYTDTQYF.

The chain recombines TRBV19 with TRBJ2-1, with 8 bases that match TRBD2. In germline, CDR1 is LNHDA, CDR2 SQIVND (reference sequence). V gave up 3 bases and J gave up 9 bases; unmatched junction bases: 10. The CDR3 spans 15 residues. The CDR3 loop reads CASSITSGRLGEQFF. The CDR3 DNA sequence: TGTGCCAGTAGTATTACTAGCGGCAGACTAGGTGAGCAGTTCTTC.

V is TRBV18 and J is TRBJ2-5; 11 nucleotides align to TRBD2. After removal of 3 bases from V and 1 base from J, the junction contained 1 base not matched to a gene. The germline V gene has CDR1 KGHSH and CDR2 LQKENI. The CDR3 has 15 residues. The CDR3 spells CASSPTSGTQETQYF. CDR3 nucleotides: TGTGCCAGCTCACCGACTAGCGGGACCCAAGAGACCCAGTACTTC.

The J gene is TRBJ1-4, the V gene TRBV4-1; 9 nucleotides agree with TRBD1. J gave up 4 bases and V 0 bases, and 3 bases lay outside the gene matches. The CDR3 is 16 residues long. Germline V gene lookup returns CDR1 MGHRA and CDR2 YSYEKL. The DNA of the CDR3 is TGCGCCAGCAGCCAAGACGGGACAGGGTTTAATGAAAAACTGTTTTTT. Protein sequence: CASSQDGTGFNEKLFF.

CDR3 in amino acids: CASSYGDPGLDTQYF. Written as DNA, the CDR3 is TGTGCCAGCAGCTACGGGGACCCGGGCCTTGATACGCAGTATTTT. The rearrangement uses TRBV5-4 and TRBJ2-3; D may match TRBD1 or TRBD2 (5 bases each). The CDR3 is made up of 15 amino acids. Trimming removed 3 bases from V and 6 bases from J, with 17 bases in between. The germline V gene has CDR1 SGHNT and CDR2 YYREEE (reference sequence).